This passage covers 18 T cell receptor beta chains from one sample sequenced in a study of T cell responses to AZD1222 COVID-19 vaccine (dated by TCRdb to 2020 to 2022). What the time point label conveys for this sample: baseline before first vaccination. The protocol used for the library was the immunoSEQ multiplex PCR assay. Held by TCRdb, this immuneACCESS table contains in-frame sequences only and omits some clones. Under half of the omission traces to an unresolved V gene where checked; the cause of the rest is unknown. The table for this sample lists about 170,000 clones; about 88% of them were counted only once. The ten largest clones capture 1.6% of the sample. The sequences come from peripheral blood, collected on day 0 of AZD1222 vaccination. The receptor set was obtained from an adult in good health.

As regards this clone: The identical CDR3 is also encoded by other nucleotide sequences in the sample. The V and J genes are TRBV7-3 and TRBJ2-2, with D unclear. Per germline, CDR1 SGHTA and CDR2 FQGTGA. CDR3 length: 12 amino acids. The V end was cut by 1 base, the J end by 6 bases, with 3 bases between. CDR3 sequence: CASSLKAGELFF. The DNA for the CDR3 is TGTGCCAGCAGCTTAAAAGCCGGGGAGCTGTTTTTT.

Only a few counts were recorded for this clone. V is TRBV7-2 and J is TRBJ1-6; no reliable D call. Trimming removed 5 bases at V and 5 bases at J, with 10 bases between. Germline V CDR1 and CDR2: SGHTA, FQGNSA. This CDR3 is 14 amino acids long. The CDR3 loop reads CASSPYTDNSPLHF. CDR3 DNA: TGTGCCAGCAGCCCCTACACAGATAATTCACCCCTCCACTTT.

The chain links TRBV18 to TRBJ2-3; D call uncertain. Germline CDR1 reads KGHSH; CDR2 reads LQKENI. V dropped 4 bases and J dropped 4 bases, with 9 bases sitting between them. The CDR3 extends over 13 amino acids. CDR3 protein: CASSRHSPDTQYF. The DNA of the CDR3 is TGTGCCAGCTCACGACATTCCCCAGATACGCAGTATTTT.

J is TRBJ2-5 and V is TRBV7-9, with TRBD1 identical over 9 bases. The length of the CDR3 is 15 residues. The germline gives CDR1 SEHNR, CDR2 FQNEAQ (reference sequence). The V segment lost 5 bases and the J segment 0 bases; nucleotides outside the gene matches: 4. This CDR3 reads CASSRRDRDQETQYF. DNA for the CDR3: TGTGCCAGCAGCCGCCGGGACAGGGACCAAGAGACCCAGTACTTC.

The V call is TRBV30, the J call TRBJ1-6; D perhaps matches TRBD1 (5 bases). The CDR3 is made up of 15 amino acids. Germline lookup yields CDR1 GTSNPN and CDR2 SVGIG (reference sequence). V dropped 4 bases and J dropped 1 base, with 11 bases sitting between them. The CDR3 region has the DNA TGTGCCTGGAAGGGGAGGGCGTCCTATAATTCACCCCTCCACTTT. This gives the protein CAWKGRASYNSPLHF.

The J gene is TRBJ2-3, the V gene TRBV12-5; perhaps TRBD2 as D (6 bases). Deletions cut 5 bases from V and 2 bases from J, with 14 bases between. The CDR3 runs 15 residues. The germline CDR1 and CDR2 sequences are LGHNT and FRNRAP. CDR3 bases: TGTGCTAGTGGTCTCGTCGGGGGTTCCACAGATACGCAGTATTTT. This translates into CASGLVGGSTDTQYF.

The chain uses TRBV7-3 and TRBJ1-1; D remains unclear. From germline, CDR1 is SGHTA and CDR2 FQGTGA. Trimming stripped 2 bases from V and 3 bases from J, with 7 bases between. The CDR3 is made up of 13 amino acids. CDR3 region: CASSLDPDTEAFF. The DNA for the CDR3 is TGTGCCAGCAGCTTAGACCCGGACACTGAAGCTTTCTTT. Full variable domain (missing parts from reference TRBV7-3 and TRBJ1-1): GAGVSQTPSNKVTEKGKYVELRCDPISGHTALYWYRQSLGQGPEFLIYFQGTGAADDSGLPNDRFFAVRPEGSVSTLKIQRTERGDSAVYLCASSLDPDTEAFFGQGTRLTVV.

The CDR3 bases are TGTGCCAGCAGACCCCAGGGGGCAACTAATGAAAAACTGTTTTTT. Translation gives CASRPQGATNEKLFF. This sequence joins TRBV6-5 and TRBJ1-4; TRBD1 agrees at 7 bases. Trimming cost V 6 bases and J 0 bases; bases outside gene matches: 4. This CDR3 has 15 residues. Germline V gene sequence: CDR1 MNHEY, CDR2 SVGAGI.

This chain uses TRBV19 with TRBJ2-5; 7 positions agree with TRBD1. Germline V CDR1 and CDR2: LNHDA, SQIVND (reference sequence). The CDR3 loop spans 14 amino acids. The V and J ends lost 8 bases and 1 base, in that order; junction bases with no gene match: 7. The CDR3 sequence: CASRKTGSQETQYF. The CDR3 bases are TGTGCCAGTCGTAAGACAGGGTCCCAAGAGACCCAGTACTTC.

DNA of the CDR3: TGTGCCAGCAGCTTAGGTCCCCAGGCGGACCAGCCCCAGCATTTT. As protein: CASSLGPQADQPQHF. This rearrangement joins TRBV5-6 to TRBJ1-5; D remains ambiguous. The germline CDR1 and CDR2 sequences are SGHDT and YYEEEE. The CDR3 spans 15 residues. V lost 2 bases and J 7 bases, leaving 16 bases between the germline ends.

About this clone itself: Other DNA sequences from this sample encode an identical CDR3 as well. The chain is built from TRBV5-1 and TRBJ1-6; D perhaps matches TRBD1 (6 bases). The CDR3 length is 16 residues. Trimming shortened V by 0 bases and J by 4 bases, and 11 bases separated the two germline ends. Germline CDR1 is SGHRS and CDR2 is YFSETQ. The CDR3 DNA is TGCGCCAGCAGCTTGGGTACAGGGCCATATAATTCACCCCTCCACTTT. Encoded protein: CASSLGTGPYNSPLHF.

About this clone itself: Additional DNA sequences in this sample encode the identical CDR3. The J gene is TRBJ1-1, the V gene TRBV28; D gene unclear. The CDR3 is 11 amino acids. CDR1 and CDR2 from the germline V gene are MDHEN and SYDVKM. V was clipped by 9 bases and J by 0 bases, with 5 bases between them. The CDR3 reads CASKVNTEAFF. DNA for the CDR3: TGTGCCAGTAAGGTGAACACTGAAGCTTTCTTT.

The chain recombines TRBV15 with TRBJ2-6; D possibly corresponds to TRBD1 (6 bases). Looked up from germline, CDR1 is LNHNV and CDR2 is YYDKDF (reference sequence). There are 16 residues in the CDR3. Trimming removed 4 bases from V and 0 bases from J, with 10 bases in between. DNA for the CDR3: TGTGCCACCAGCAAAACGGACAGCTCTGGGGCCAACGTCCTGACTTTC. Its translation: CATSKTDSSGANVLTF.

This chain's CDR3 is CASSIPGTLNTEAFF. The CDR3 DNA reads as TGTGCCAGCAGTATCCCCGGGACGTTGAACACTGAAGCTTTCTTT. V usage is TRBV6-5 and J usage is TRBJ1-1; D perhaps matches TRBD1 (5 bases). With 5 bases removed from V and 0 bases from J, the gap between germline ends came to 13 bases. The CDR3 spans 15 residues. CDR1 MNHEY and CDR2 SVGAGI come from the germline V gene.

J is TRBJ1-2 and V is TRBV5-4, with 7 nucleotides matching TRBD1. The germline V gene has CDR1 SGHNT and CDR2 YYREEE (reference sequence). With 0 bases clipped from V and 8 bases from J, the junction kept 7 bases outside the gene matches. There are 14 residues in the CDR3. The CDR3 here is CASSLATGESGYTF. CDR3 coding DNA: TGTGCCAGCAGCTTGGCCACAGGGGAGAGCGGCTACACCTTC.

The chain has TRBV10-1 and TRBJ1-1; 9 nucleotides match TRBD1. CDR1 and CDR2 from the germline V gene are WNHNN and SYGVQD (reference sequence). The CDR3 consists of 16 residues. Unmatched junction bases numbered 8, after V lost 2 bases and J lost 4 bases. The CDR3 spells CASSENRGRGITEAFF. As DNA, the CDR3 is TGCGCCAGCAGTGAGAACAGGGGGCGCGGTATCACTGAAGCTTTCTTT.

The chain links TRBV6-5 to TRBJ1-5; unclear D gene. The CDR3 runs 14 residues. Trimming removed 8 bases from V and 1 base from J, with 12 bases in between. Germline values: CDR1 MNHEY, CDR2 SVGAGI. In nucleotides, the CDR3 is TGTGCCAGCGGACCCGGGTGGAGCAATCAGCCCCAGCATTTT. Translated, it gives CASGPGWSNQPQHF.

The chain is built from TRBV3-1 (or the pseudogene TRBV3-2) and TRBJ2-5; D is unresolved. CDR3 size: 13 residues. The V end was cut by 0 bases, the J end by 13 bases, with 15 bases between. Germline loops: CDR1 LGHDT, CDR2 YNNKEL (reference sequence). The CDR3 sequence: CASSQDRSSKGYF. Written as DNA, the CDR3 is TGTGCCAGCAGCCAAGATAGGAGTTCAAAAGGGTACTTC.